This entry concerns a single T cell receptor beta chain. Per the germline V gene, CDR1 is SGHNT and CDR2 is YYREEE (reference sequence). The V and J ends lost 4 bases and 7 bases, in that order; junction bases with no gene match: 5. This CDR3 has 13 residues. Sequencing used immunoSEQ multiplex PCR; TCRdb keeps in-frame clones, though not all of them. The repertoire has a few hundred thousand clones, about 90% of them found once; the top ten carry 0.8% to 1.2%. The sample comes from a study of cytomegalovirus exposure and HLA in healthy donors. This clonotype was sampled from a woman aged 18-29 years in good health and CMV-seronegative. V gene TRBV5-4 combines with J gene TRBJ1-2; 9 nucleotides match TRBD1. Sequencing was carried out using PBMCs. The CDR3 DNA reads TGTGCCAGCAGCATACAGGGGGCGGGTGGCTACACCTTC. Its translation: CASSIQGAGGYTF.